What follows describes a single T cell receptor (beta chain). The clone's antigen remains unknown. The sample holds no much larger clone one base away, and base qualities are not on file. The germline V gene sets CDR1 to MNHNS and CDR2 to SASEGT. V and J are trimmed by 8 bases and 3 bases, and the gene matches miss 4 bases of the junction. The CDR3 starts with the cysteine, ends with the phenylalanine, and has 14 residues. Kept here is only the CDR3 DNA, which spans 42 bases and is read in frame from base 1. Before undergoing thyroid surgery, none of the patients had been given any kind of treatment. The study retrospectively analysed patient clinical samples collected from the early 2010s to the late 2010s using T-cell receptor beta sequencing. Libraries were made using PCR. TCRdb records Illumina HiSeq 4000 as the sequencer. The TCR beta-chain CDR3 region of each patient was profiled by high-throughput sequencing. In the original analysis: CDR3 differences across clinicopathological groups were used to build a classifier for discriminating distant-metastatic papillary thyroid cancer patients. The Shannon index was used to assess repertoire diversity, and the Morisita-Horn index was used to assess tumor-blood repertoire similarity. Through fastp at Q25 and MiXCR, TCRdb rebuilt clones from the public reads, retaining in-frame beta chains. TCRdb assigned the V and J calls; the authors' analysis was not used. The sample contains around 19,000 clones, just under 30% of them found a single time. The ten largest clonotypes hold approximately 26% of the sample.

This sample was taken from a study of metastatic and nonmetastatic thyroid tumors (dated by TCRdb to the early 2020s). With respect to the entire study: The researchers compared repertoires between peripheral blood samples and tumor or nodule tissue samples from patients with malignant or benign thyroid disease. General findings and caveats noted by the study authors: In both blood and tumor samples, malignant tumors were reported to have significantly higher TCR beta diversity than benign nodules.

This TCR derives from a male donor with papillary thyroid cancer or a benign thyroid nodule (not recorded which). Some clones in this sample may be carry-over from other donors' samples. Source material: tumor tissue. The chain couples TRBV6-1 to TRBJ2-7, with 13 junctional bases fitting TRBD2. The CDR3 in this case is CASFGLAGVYEQYF. The DNA sequence is as follows: TGTGCCAGCTTTGGACTAGCGGGAGTCTACGAGCAGTACTTC.